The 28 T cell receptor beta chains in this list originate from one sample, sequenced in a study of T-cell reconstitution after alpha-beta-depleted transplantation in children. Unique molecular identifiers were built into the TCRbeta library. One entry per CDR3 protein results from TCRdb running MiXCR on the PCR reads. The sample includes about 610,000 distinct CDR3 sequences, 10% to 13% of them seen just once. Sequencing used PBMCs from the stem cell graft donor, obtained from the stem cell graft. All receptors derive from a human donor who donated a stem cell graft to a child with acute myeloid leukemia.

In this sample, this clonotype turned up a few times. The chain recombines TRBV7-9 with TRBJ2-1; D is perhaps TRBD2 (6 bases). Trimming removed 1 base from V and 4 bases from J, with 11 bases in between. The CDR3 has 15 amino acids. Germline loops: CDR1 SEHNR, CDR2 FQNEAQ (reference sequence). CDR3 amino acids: CASSLGDGGYNEQFF. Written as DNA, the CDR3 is TGTGCCAGCAGCTTAGGTGACGGGGGATACAATGAGCAGTTCTTC.

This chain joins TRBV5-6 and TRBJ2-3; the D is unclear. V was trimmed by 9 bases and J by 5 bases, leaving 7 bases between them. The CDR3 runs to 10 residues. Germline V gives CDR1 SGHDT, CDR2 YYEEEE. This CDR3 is CAKPRDTQYF. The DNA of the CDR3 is TGTGCCAAACCCCGAGATACGCAGTATTTT.

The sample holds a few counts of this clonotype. CDR3 DNA: TGTGCCAGCAGTTACGGCCTCATCTCCTACAATGAGCAGTTCTTC. Amino acid sequence: CASSYGLISYNEQFF. The chain links TRBV6-2 or TRBV6-3 to TRBJ2-1, with unresolved D. The CDR3 consists of 15 residues. Germline-derived CDR1 and CDR2 are MNHEY and SVGEGT. V was pared by 2 bases and J by 0 bases, with 8 bases between.

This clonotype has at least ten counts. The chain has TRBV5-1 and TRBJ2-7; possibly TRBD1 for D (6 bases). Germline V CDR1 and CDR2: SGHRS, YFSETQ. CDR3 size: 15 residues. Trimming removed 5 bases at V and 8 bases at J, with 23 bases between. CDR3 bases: TGCGCCAGCAGGGAGAGGACAGTCAACGCCGAGAAGCAGTACTTC. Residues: CASRERTVNAEKQYF.

CDR3 DNA sequence: TGTGCCAGCAGTGACTGGGTGGGGACTAGCGGGAGAGCTGAGCAGTTCTTC. As protein: CASSDWVGTSGRAEQFF. V is TRBV27 and J is TRBJ2-1; TRBD2 matches 14 bases. Germline CDR1 is MNHEY and CDR2 is SMNVEV (reference sequence). V gave up 5 bases and J gave up 9 bases; unmatched junction bases: 12. The CDR3 is 17 residues long.

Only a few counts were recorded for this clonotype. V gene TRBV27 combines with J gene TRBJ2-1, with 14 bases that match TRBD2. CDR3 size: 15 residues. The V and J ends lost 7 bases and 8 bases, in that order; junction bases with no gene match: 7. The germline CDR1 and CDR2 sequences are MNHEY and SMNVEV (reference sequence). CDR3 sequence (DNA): TGTGCCAGCACCGACGGGACTAGCGGGAGAGATGAGCAGTTCTTC. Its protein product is CASTDGTSGRDEQFF.

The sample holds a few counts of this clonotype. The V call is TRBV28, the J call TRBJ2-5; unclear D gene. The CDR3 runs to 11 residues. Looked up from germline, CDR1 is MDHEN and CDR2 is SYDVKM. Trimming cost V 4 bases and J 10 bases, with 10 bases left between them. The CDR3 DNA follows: TGTGCCAGCAGTTCTTTTATGGACCAGTACTTC. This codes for CASSSFMDQYF.

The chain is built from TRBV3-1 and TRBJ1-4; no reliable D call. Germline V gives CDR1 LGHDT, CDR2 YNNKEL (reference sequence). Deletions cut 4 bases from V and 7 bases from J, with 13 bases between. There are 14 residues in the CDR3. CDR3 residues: CASSPSALGEKLFF. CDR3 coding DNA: TGTGCCAGCAGCCCCTCGGCCTTGGGTGAAAAACTGTTTTTT.

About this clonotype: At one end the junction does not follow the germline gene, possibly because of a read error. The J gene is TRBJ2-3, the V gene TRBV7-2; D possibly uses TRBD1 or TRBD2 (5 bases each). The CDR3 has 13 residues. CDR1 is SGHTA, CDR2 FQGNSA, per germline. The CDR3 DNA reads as TGTGCCAGCAGCCGGGACCTCACAGATACGCAGAATTTT. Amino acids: CASSRDLTDTQNF.

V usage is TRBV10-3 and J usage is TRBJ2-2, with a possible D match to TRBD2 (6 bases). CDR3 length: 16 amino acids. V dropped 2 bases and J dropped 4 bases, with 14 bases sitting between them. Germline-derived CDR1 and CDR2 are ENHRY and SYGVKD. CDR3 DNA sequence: TGTGCCATCAGTGAGACACGGGGGTCAGGCACCGGGGAGCTGTTTTTT. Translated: CAISETRGSGTGELFF.

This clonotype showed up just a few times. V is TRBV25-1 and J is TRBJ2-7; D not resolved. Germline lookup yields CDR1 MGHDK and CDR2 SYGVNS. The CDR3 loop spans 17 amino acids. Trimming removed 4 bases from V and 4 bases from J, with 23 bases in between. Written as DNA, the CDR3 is TGTGCCAGCAGTGGCCGAAGTCTGCGTCCGGCGACTTACGAGCAGTACTTC. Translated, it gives CASSGRSLRPATYEQYF.

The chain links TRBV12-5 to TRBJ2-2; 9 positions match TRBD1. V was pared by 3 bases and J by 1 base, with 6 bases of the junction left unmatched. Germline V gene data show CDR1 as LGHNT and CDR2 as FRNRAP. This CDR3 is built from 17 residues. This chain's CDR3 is CASGFFRDRENTGELFF. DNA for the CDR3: TGTGCTAGTGGTTTCTTCCGGGACAGGGAGAACACCGGGGAGCTGTTTTTT.

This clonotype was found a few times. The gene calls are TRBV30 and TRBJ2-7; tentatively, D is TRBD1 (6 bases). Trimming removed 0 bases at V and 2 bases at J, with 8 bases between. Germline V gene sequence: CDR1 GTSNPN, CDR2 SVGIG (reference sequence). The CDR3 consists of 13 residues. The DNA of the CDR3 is TGTGCCTGGAGTGTTACAGGGCCCTACGAGCAGTACTTC. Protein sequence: CAWSVTGPYEQYF.

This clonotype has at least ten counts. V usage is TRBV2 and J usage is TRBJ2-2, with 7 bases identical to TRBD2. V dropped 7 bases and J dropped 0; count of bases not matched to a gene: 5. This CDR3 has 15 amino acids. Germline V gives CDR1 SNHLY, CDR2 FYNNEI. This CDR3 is CASKGGRANTGELFF. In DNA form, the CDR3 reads TGTGCCAGCAAGGGCGGGAGAGCGAACACCGGGGAGCTGTTTTTT.

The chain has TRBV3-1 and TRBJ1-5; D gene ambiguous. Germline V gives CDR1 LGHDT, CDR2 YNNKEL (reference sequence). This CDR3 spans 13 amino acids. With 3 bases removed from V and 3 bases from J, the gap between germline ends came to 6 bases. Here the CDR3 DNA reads TGTGCCAGCAGCCAGCTATACAATCAGCCCCAGCATTTT. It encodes CASSQLYNQPQHF.

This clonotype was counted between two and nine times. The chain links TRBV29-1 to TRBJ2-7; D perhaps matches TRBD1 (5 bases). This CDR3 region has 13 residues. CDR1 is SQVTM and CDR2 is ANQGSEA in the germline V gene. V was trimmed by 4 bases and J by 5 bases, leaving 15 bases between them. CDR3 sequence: CSVGGRSRDEQYF. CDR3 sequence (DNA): TGCAGCGTTGGGGGCAGGTCTCGGGACGAGCAGTACTTC.

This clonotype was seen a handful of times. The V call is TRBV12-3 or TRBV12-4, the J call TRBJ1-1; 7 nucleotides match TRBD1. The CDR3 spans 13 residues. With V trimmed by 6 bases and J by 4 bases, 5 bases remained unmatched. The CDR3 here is CASRDREGTEAFF. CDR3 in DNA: TGTGCCAGCAGAGACAGGGAAGGCACTGAAGCTTTCTTT.

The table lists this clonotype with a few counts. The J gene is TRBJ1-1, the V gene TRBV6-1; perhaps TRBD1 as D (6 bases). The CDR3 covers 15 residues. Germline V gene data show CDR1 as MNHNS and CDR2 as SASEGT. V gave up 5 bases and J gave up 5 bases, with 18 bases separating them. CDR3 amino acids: CASSRTLTGKTEAFF. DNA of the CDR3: TGTGCCAGCAGTCGGACCCTAACAGGGAAGACTGAAGCTTTCTTT.

CDR3 sequence (DNA): TGTGCCAGCACCAAGACCGGGACACACGACTCCTACGAGCAGTACTTC. This translates into CASTKTGTHDSYEQYF. This chain connects TRBV7-2 to TRBJ2-7, with D maybe TRBD1 (6 bases). This CDR3 region has 16 residues. The V gene lost 7 bases and the J gene lost 0 bases, with 19 bases spanning the gap. Germline CDR1 and CDR2: SGHTA and FQGNSA. Based on the CDR3 plus reference TRBV7-2 and TRBJ2-7, the full variable domain is GAGVSQSPSNKVTEKGKDVELRCDPISGHTALYWYRQSLGQGLEFLIYFQGNSAPDKSGLPSDRFSAERTGGSVSTLTIQRTQQEDSAVYLCASTKTGTHDSYEQYFGPGTRLTVT.

The CDR3 DNA reads as TGTGCCAGCTCACCTACAGAAGCCAAAAACATTCAGTACTTC. It is translated as CASSPTEAKNIQYF. The chain employs TRBV18 and TRBJ2-4, with D uncertain. This CDR3 contains 14 residues. Germline-derived CDR1 and CDR2 are KGHSH and LQKENI. The ends were cut back, 3 bases at V and 0 bases at J, with 6 bases in the middle.

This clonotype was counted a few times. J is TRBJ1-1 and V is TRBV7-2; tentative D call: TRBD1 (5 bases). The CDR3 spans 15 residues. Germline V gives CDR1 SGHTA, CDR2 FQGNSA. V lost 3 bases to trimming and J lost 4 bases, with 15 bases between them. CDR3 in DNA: TGTGCCAGCAGCTTCCTCCAGGGAGGAAGCACTGAAGCTTTCTTT. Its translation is CASSFLQGGSTEAFF.

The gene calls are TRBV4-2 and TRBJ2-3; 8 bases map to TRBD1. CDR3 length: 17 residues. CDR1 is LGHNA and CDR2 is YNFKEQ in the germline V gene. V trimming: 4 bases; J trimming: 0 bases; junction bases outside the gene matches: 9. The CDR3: CASSPRDRRSSTDTQYF. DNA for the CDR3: TGTGCCAGCAGCCCGAGGGACAGGCGCTCTAGCACAGATACGCAGTATTTT.

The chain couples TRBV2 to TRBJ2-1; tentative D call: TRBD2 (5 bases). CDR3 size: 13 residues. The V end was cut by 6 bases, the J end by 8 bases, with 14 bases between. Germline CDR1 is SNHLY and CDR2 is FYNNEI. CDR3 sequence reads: CASSAQLDDEQFF. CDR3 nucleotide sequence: TGTGCCAGCAGCGCTCAACTAGACGATGAGCAGTTCTTC.

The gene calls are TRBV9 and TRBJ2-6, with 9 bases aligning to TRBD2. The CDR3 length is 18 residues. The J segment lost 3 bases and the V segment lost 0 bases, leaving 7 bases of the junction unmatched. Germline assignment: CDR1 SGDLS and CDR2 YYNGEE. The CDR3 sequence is CASSVVPSGRFGANVLTF. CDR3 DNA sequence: TGTGCCAGCAGCGTAGTTCCGAGCGGGAGGTTTGGGGCCAACGTCCTGACTTTC.

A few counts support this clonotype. The DNA for the CDR3 is TGTGCCAGCAGCGACGCCCGGCCGGGGACAGCTGGAAACACCATATATTTT. Amino acid sequence: CASSDARPGTAGNTIYF. The chain couples TRBV7-9 to TRBJ1-3, with 7 bases fitting TRBD1. V dropped 5 bases and J dropped 2; count of bases not matched to a gene: 12. Germline values: CDR1 SEHNR, CDR2 FQNEAQ (reference sequence). The CDR3 extends over 17 amino acids.

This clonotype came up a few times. CDR3 sequence (DNA): TGTGCCAGCAGCTTGCGGGACAGGGTGACAGATACGCAGTATTTT. This sequence encodes CASSLRDRVTDTQYF. The chain employs TRBV3-1 and TRBJ2-3, with 9 bases fitting TRBD1. The CDR3 runs to 15 residues. Trimming took 5 bases from V and 3 from J; bases not matched to a gene: 6. Germline values: CDR1 LGHDT, CDR2 YNNKEL (reference sequence).

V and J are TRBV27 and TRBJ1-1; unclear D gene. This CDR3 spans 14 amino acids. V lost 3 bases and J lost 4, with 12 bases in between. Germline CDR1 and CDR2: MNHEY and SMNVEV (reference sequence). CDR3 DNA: TGTGCCAGCAGTTTGATGGTCAGCAGCACTGAAGCTTTCTTT. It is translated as CASSLMVSSTEAFF.

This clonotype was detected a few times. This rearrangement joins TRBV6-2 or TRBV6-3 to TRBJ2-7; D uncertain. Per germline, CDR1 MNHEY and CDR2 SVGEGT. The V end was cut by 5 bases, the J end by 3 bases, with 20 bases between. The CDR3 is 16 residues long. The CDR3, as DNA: TGTGCCAGCAGTGGCCACGTGGGCCTGACGATCTACGAGCAGTACTTC. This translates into CASSGHVGLTIYEQYF.